A selection of T cell receptor beta chains follows, all from one sample in a study of T-cell reconstitution after alpha-beta-depleted transplantation in children. TCRdb passed the PCR reads through MiXCR, listing each CDR3 protein once. The data hold roughly 220,000 distinct CDR3 sequences, with 7.5% to 10% observed a single time. The material sequenced was PBMCs from the stem cell graft donor, taken from the stem cell graft. The source is a human donor who donated a stem cell graft to a child with SCID. Both conserved end residues are part of each CDR3. The order of the fields is clone size, V gene, J gene, D gene, CDR3 DNA, CDR3 protein. A D gene is named only where the DNA matches it firmly. Clone sizes are given selectively: once, few, many, or a class where the clone is expanded.

size: -
V: TRBV29-1
J: TRBJ1-1
D: -
DNA: TGCAGCGGAGGATTGGGCACTGAAGCTTTCTTT
CDR3: CSGGLGTEAFF

size: many
V: TRBV4-3
J: TRBJ1-2
D: -
DNA: TGCGCCAGCAGCCAAGACGTCGGGGTTGGCTATGGCTACACCTTC
CDR3: CASSQDVGVGYGYTF

size: many
V: TRBV11-3
J: TRBJ1-1
D: -
DNA: TGTGCCAGCAGGGACGGACAGAACACTGAAGCTTTCTTT
CDR3: CASRDGQNTEAFF

size: many
V: TRBV6-2/TRBV6-3
J: TRBJ2-1
D: -
DNA: TGTGCCAGCAGTTACATTTCGCCCGGGGCCGCTGAGCAGTTCTTC
CDR3: CASSYISPGAAEQFF

size: many
V: TRBV28
J: TRBJ2-2
D: -
DNA: TGTGCCAGCAGTGACACTAGGGCCGGGGAGCTGTTTTTT
CDR3: CASSDTRAGELFF

size: -
V: TRBV6-5
J: TRBJ1-5
D: TRBD1
DNA: TGTGCCAGCAGTCGAAACAGGGGCCAGCCCCAGCATTTT
CDR3: CASSRNRGQPQHF

size: many
V: TRBV29-1
J: TRBJ2-5
D: -
DNA: TGCAGCGTTGAACGGCAGTCGTACCAAGAGACCCAGTACTTC
CDR3: CSVERQSYQETQYF

size: many
V: TRBV12-3/TRBV12-4
J: TRBJ1-1
D: -
DNA: TGTGCCAGCAGTTTATATATGAACACTGAAGCTTTCTTT
CDR3: CASSLYMNTEAFF

size: many
V: TRBV5-1
J: TRBJ2-6
D: -
DNA: TGCGCCAGCAGCTTGGACAGACTCTCTGGGGCCAACGTCCTGACTTTC
CDR3: CASSLDRLSGANVLTF

size: many
V: TRBV5-5
J: TRBJ2-2
D: -
DNA: TGTGCCAGCAGCTTGGTACAGTCGGCCGGGGAGCTGTTTTTT
CDR3: CASSLVQSAGELFF

size: many
V: TRBV12-3/TRBV12-4
J: TRBJ1-4
D: -
DNA: TGTGCCAGCAGTTTAGGTCCTGGGTATAATGAAAAACTGTTTTTT
CDR3: CASSLGPGYNEKLFF

size: many
V: TRBV7-8
J: TRBJ1-1
D: -
DNA: TGTGCCAGCAACATGGACTCACGTCGACCTGAAGCTTTCTTT
CDR3: CASNMDSRRPEAFF

size: few
V: TRBV12-3/TRBV12-4
J: TRBJ1-6
D: -
DNA: TGTGCCAGCAGTCCTGGTGCTAATTCACCCCTCCACTTT
CDR3: CASSPGANSPLHF

size: many
V: TRBV12-3/TRBV12-4
J: TRBJ1-1
D: TRBD1
DNA: TGTGCCAGCAGTTTCTGGACAGGGAGAACTGAAGCTTTCTTT
CDR3: CASSFWTGRTEAFF